This section outlines one T cell receptor beta chain sequence together with its context. Its antigen is still unknown. This sample was included in a study of CD8 T cells in Susac syndrome. Study-level background: Within the sequenced Susac syndrome patient group, six exhibited active disease and roughly 8 were in remission. Patients with Susac syndrome were, at the time of blood collection, therapy-naive, maintained on corticosteroids, or maintained on intravenous immunoglobulin alone. Overall study results and limits: The Susac syndrome CD4+ T cell repertoires displayed no clonal expansion.

The RNA, roughly 0.45 to 1 ug, was put through reverse transcription using random hexamers. TCRdb reprocessed the immunoSEQ multiplex PCR reads with MiXCR, giving one entry per CDR3 protein. The sample holds about 200,000 distinct CDR3 sequences; around 90% are singletons and the top ten take 0.085% to 0.1%. V gave up 5 bases and J gave up 9 bases, with 18 bases separating them. CDR1 LNHNV and CDR2 YYDKDF come from the germline V gene (reference sequence). This CDR3 contains 14 residues. The clonotype comes from a human donor with Susac syndrome. Sample: CD4+ T cells from PBMCs. The chain employs TRBV15 and TRBJ2-3; unclear D gene. In DNA form, the CDR3 reads TGTGCCACCAGCCAGCGCTGGAATAGCTGGACGCAGTATTTT. It codes for CATSQRWNSWTQYF.